Below, 30 T cell receptor beta chains from the same sample are listed, as sequenced in a study of T cells in Graves' hyperthyroidism and ophthalmopathy. Amplification targeted TCR beta CDR3 regions from RNA transcripts. Researchers ran a first-round RT-PCR on the TCR CDR3 using the HTBI primer set. Using its own MiXCR run on the multiplex PCR reads, TCRdb lists one record per CDR3 protein. The table has approximately 370,000 distinct CDR3 sequences, roughly 15% seen once; the top ten hold roughly 35%. The sample taken for sequencing was blood. These receptors were obtained from a woman in her 30s with Graves' hyperthyroidism that later progressed to Graves' ophthalmopathy.

Here the CDR3 DNA reads TGCGCCAGCTGGGCCTTTGGGACAGGAAAAAACAATGAGCAGTTCTTC. It yields the protein CASWAFGTGKNNEQFF. V usage is TRBV5-1 and J usage is TRBJ2-1; 8 bases are a match to TRBD1. Looked up from germline, CDR1 is SGHRS and CDR2 is YFSETQ. The CDR3 loop spans 16 amino acids. Losses at the gene ends were 7 bases for V and 5 bases for J; bases not matched to a gene: 14.

This clonotype has at least ten counts. This chain joins TRBV20-1 and TRBJ2-5; D not certain. The V and J ends lost 3 bases and 5 bases respectively, with 10 bases between them. Germline loops: CDR1 DFQATT, CDR2 SNEGSKA (reference sequence). The CDR3 totals 12 residues. Here the CDR3 DNA reads TGCAGTGCTAGTCAGAGTTGGGAGACCCAGTACTTC. Translating it yields CSASQSWETQYF.

There are many counts of this clonotype. The chain combines TRBV7-9 with TRBJ1-3; D perhaps matches TRBD1 (5 bases). The CDR3 contains 16 residues. Trimming removed 5 bases at V and 0 bases at J, with 14 bases between. From germline, CDR1 is SEHNR and CDR2 FQNEAQ (reference sequence). The CDR3 DNA is TGTGCCAGCAGCCCATTTTGGGGGGACTCTGGAAACACCATATATTTT. This translates into CASSPFWGDSGNTIYF.

The V call is TRBV27, the J call TRBJ2-3; D could derive from TRBD1 or TRBD2 (5 bases each). The CDR3 is 16 residues long. The V and J ends lost 5 bases and 3 bases respectively, with 18 bases between them. Germline CDR1 is MNHEY and CDR2 is SMNVEV (reference sequence). The CDR3 DNA sequence: TGTGCCAGCAGTCACCAGGGCCTAGAGGGAACAGATACGCAGTATTTT. It specifies CASSHQGLEGTDTQYF.

This clonotype was seen at least ten times. J is TRBJ1-5 and V is TRBV28, with 9 nucleotides matching TRBD1. The CDR3 sequence is 18 residues long. V shed 5 bases, J shed 1 base, and the junction held 12 bases outside the gene matches. Germline V gives CDR1 MDHEN, CDR2 SYDVKM. The CDR3 DNA is TGTGCCAGCAGTGAGGAGGGACAGGGAGTATACAGCAATCAGCCCCAGCATTTT. Translation gives CASSEEGQGVYSNQPQHF. The full variable domain, its missing parts supplied by reference TRBV28 and TRBJ1-5, is DVKVTQSSRYLVKRTGEKVFLECVQDMDHENMFWYRQDPGLGLRLIYFSYDVKMKEKGDIPEGYSVSREKKERFSLILESASTNQTSMYLCASSEEGQGVYSNQPQHFGDGTRLSIL.

This sequence joins TRBV4-1 and TRBJ2-3; D is unclear. V was clipped by 1 base and J by 4 bases, with 12 bases between them. This CDR3 is 15 amino acids long. The germline CDR1 and CDR2 sequences are MGHRA and YSYEKL. Here the CDR3 DNA reads TGCGCCAGCAGCCAAGTTGGCGGAAACGCAGATACGCAGTATTTT. Protein: CASSQVGGNADTQYF.

This rearrangement joins TRBV2 to TRBJ1-1; TRBD1 aligns across 8 bases. The germline V gene has CDR1 SNHLY and CDR2 FYNNEI. The CDR3 consists of 14 residues. V shed 4 bases and J 6 bases; nucleotides not matched to a gene: 7. The CDR3 DNA reads TGTGCCAGCAGTGCGGACAGGGAGAGCGCTGAAGCTTTCTTT. Encoded protein: CASSADRESAEAFF. Supplemented by reference TRBV2 and TRBJ1-1, the full variable domain reads EPEVTQTPSHQVTQMGQEVILRCVPISNHLYFYWYRQILGQKVEFLVSFYNNEISEKSEIFDDQFSVERPDGSNFTLKIRSTKLEDSAMYFCASSADRESAEAFFGQGTRLTVV.

This chain connects TRBV30 to TRBJ2-3; TRBD1 might be the D (5 bases). The germline V gene encodes CDR1 GTSNPN and CDR2 SVGIG (reference sequence). The CDR3 has 15 residues. Trimming removed 4 bases from V and 0 bases from J, with 14 bases in between. The CDR3 region has the DNA TGTGCCTGGACCCGACAGTATCATAGCACAGATACGCAGTATTTT. It translates to CAWTRQYHSTDTQYF.

This sequence joins TRBV9 and TRBJ2-7; 8 bases agree with TRBD1. The V gene's germline CDR1 is SGDLS and CDR2 YYNGEE. V was pared by 3 bases and J by 5 bases, with 7 bases of the junction left unmatched. This CDR3 region has 14 residues. The CDR3 DNA is TGTGCCAGCAGCGCGGGTCAGGGGGCACACGAGCAGTACTTC. This encodes CASSAGQGAHEQYF.

This chain joins TRBV12-3 or TRBV12-4 and TRBJ1-2, with TRBD1 as a possible D gene (6 bases). Trimming left V 6 bases short and J 8 bases short, with 19 bases between. This CDR3 comprises 14 residues. CDR3 nucleotides: TGTGCCAGCAGCCCCGGGACAATCGGAGCCGGCTACACCTTC. Amino acids: CASSPGTIGAGYTF.

This clonotype was seen repeatedly, ten times or more. The chain is built from TRBV6-5 and TRBJ2-6, with D possibly TRBD2 on 6 matching bases. The CDR3 has 19 amino acids. V was cut by 2 bases and J by 0 bases, with 17 bases left in between. CDR1 is MNHEY, CDR2 SVGAGI, per germline. The CDR3, as DNA: TGTGCCAGCAGTTACAGGAACCCGGGACTTCCCTCTGGGGCCAACGTCCTGACTTTC. It codes for CASSYRNPGLPSGANVLTF.

This clonotype came up many times. The chain employs TRBV30 and TRBJ2-7; TRBD1 matches at 9 bases. The CDR3 has 15 amino acids. Germline V gives CDR1 GTSNPN, CDR2 SVGIG (reference sequence). Trimming took 1 base from V and 7 from J; bases not matched to a gene: 11. The chain's CDR3 is CAWSDPGQGMREQYF. In nucleotides, the CDR3 is TGTGCCTGGAGTGACCCGGGACAGGGTATGAGGGAGCAGTACTTC. Full variable domain (rest looked up from reference TRBV30 and TRBJ2-7): SQTIHQWPATLVQPVGSPLSLECTVEGTSNPNLYWYRQAAGRGLQLLFYSVGIGQISSEVPQNLSASRPQDRQFILSSKKLLLSDSGFYLCAWSDPGQGMREQYFGPGTRLTVT.

Worth noting for this clonotype: The CDR3 does not end in the conserved phenylalanine or tryptophan, so this is likely a read error. The chain couples TRBV24-1 to TRBJ2-7; TRBD1 matches 7 bases. CDR3 length equals 13 residues. Trimming at V came to 9 bases and at J to 3 bases, leaving 7 bases not matched to a gene. Per the germline V gene, CDR1 is KGHDR and CDR2 is SFDVKD. The CDR3 region is CATSAQGLYEQYL. CDR3 DNA sequence: TGTGCCACCTCTGCACAGGGGCTCTACGAGCAGTACCTC.

This rearrangement joins TRBV5-8 to TRBJ1-1; D not certain. The germline V gene has CDR1 SGHTS and CDR2 YDEGEE. The CDR3 sequence is 13 residues long. Trimming pared 1 base from V and 6 bases from J, leaving 10 bases between. The chain's CDR3 is CASSLRSISEAFF. CDR3 DNA sequence: TGTGCCAGCAGCTTGCGTTCTATTTCTGAAGCTTTCTTT.

This clonotype was seen at least ten times. The chain joins TRBV3-1 to TRBJ2-1; unclear D gene. The ends were cut back, 1 base at V and 0 bases at J, with 7 bases in the middle. Germline-derived CDR1 and CDR2 are LGHDT and YNNKEL (reference sequence). The length of the CDR3 is 15 residues. CDR3 in DNA: TGTGCCAGCAGCCAAGGGACCGGCTCCTACAATGAGCAGTTCTTC. Encoded protein: CASSQGTGSYNEQFF.

This clonotype was observed a handful of times. The CDR3 nucleotides are TGTGCCAGCAGTTTAGCCGGGACCTACACTGAAGCTTTCTTT. Protein product: CASSLAGTYTEAFF. V gene TRBV28 combines with J gene TRBJ1-1, with a possible D match to TRBD1 (5 bases). The germline gives CDR1 MDHEN, CDR2 SYDVKM. There are 14 residues in the CDR3. The ends were cut back, 2 bases at V and 3 bases at J, with 10 bases in the middle.

In the case of this clonotype: A single base separates this from a much larger clone, so it may be a read error. V is TRBV2 and J is TRBJ1-4, with TRBD1 matching 7 bases. V shed 5 bases and J 4 bases; nucleotides not matched to a gene: 4. The germline V gene encodes CDR1 SNHLY and CDR2 FYNNEI. CDR3 size: 14 residues. CDR3 coding DNA: TGTGCCAGCAGTCCCGGGACAGTTAATGAAAAACTGTTTTTT. This sequence encodes CASSPGTVNEKLFF.

Of note for this clonotype: Because the CDR3 is missing its conserved closing phenylalanine or tryptophan, this is likely a read error. The limits of the CDR3 on the DNA are not certain, so only TCRdb's listed CDR3 is given. The V gene is TRBV7-9, the J gene TRBJ1-3; the tabulated D call, TRBD1, remains unverified against the DNA. From its first to its last residue, the CDR3 has 15 amino acids. The germline V gene has CDR1 SEHNR and CDR2 FQNEAQ (reference sequence). CDR3: CASSLTVVSGNTRYL.

This chain links TRBV12-3 or TRBV12-4 with TRBJ2-2; possibly TRBD2 for D (6 bases). V shed 6 bases and J shed 3 bases, with 14 bases lying between them. CDR3 length equals 15 residues. DNA of the CDR3: TGTGCCAGCAGCCGGGACTTACATGACACCGGGGAGCTGTTTTTT. Translating gives CASSRDLHDTGELFF.

This clonotype was observed many times. One end of the junction does not line up with germline, which may come from a read error. This chain joins TRBV2 and TRBJ1-6, with 7 bases that match TRBD1. The length of the CDR3 is 13 residues. Per germline, CDR1 SNHLY and CDR2 FYNNEI. The CDR3 nucleotides are TGTGCCGGCAGACAGGGAGGGAATTCACCCCTCCACTTT. It specifies CAGRQGGNSPLHF.

This clonotype was counted ten times or more. This chain joins TRBV3-1 and TRBJ2-3, with D perhaps TRBD1 (5 bases). CDR3 length: 15 amino acids. Trimming shortened V by 1 base and J by 3 bases, and 11 bases separated the two germline ends. The V gene's germline CDR1 is LGHDT and CDR2 YNNKEL (reference sequence). This chain's CDR3 is CASSQVRARTDTQYF. The CDR3 nucleotides are TGTGCCAGCAGCCAAGTCAGGGCAAGAACAGATACGCAGTATTTT.

This clonotype appeared a few times. The chain joins TRBV27 to TRBJ2-2, with D unclear. Per germline, CDR1 MNHEY and CDR2 SMNVEV (reference sequence). Trimming stripped 3 bases from V and 5 bases from J, with 7 bases between. The CDR3 sequence is 13 residues long. The CDR3 sequence: CASSFYPTGELFF. CDR3 bases: TGTGCCAGCAGTTTTTACCCTACCGGGGAGCTGTTTTTT.

This clonotype was counted many times. The chain recombines TRBV2 with TRBJ2-3; unclear D gene. V was pared by 4 bases and J by 2 bases, with 10 bases between. CDR1 is SNHLY and CDR2 is FYNNEI in the germline V gene. The CDR3 is made up of 14 amino acids. This chain's CDR3 is CASSGPTFTDTQYF. As DNA, the CDR3 is TGTGCCAGCAGTGGACCAACTTTCACAGATACGCAGTATTTT.

This clonotype was counted many times. This chain joins TRBV18 and TRBJ2-1, with a possible D match to TRBD1 (6 bases). The V and J ends lost 6 bases and 0 bases respectively, with 15 bases between them. CDR1 and CDR2 (germline): KGHSH, LQKENI. This CDR3 is built from 16 residues. The CDR3 DNA reads as TGTGCCAGCTCCCCGCCAGGGGCGAGCTCCTACAATGAGCAGTTCTTC. Its translation: CASSPPGASSYNEQFF.

This clonotype appeared a single time. CDR3 amino acids: CASSARLAGGAFPYNEQFF. The CDR3, as DNA: TGTGCCAGCAGCGCTCGACTGGCGGGGGGCGCGTTCCCCTACAATGAGCAGTTCTTC. The V gene is TRBV9, the J gene TRBJ2-1; the match to TRBD2 covers 8 bases. The CDR3 spans 19 residues. Germline-derived CDR1 and CDR2 are SGDLS and YYNGEE. Trimming cost V 3 bases and J 2 bases; bases outside gene matches: 16.

The V and J genes are TRBV5-1 and TRBJ1-1; 10 bases fit TRBD1. CDR1 and CDR2 (germline): SGHRS, YFSETQ. With 4 bases clipped from V and 4 bases from J, the junction kept 10 bases outside the gene matches. This CDR3 spans 16 amino acids. This CDR3 reads CASSRTGTGEGTEAFF. CDR3 nucleotides: TGCGCCAGCAGCCGCACGGGGACAGGGGAAGGCACTGAAGCTTTCTTT.

This clonotype was detected ten times or more. The chain uses TRBV15 and TRBJ1-2, with a possible D match to TRBD1 (5 bases). Germline V CDR1 and CDR2: LNHNV, YYDKDF (reference sequence). Trimming removed 0 bases at V and 4 bases at J, with 12 bases between. CDR3 length equals 15 residues. The CDR3 DNA reads as TGTGCCACCAGCAGAGACCCTGGAGGGGCCTATGGCTACACCTTC. Its protein product is CATSRDPGGAYGYTF.

This clonotype was counted at least ten times. The chain combines TRBV18 with TRBJ2-2; TRBD1 is a possible D gene (5 bases). The CDR3 runs to 18 residues. With 6 bases removed from V and 0 bases from J, the gap between germline ends came to 20 bases. Germline V gene data show CDR1 as KGHSH and CDR2 as LQKENI. The CDR3 reads CASSQRILDSTNTGELFF. CDR3 DNA sequence: TGTGCCAGCTCCCAACGAATACTTGACAGCACGAACACCGGGGAGCTGTTTTTT.

This clonotype occurred many times. The chain uses TRBV2 and TRBJ1-2; D gene ambiguous. V lost 3 bases, J lost 7 bases, and 9 bases lay in between. The CDR3 runs 12 residues. Germline values: CDR1 SNHLY, CDR2 FYNNEI. The CDR3 DNA reads TGTGCCAGCAGTGAGGGAGGCAGTGGCTACACCTTC. It is translated as CASSEGGSGYTF.

This clonotype has just a few counts. This chain uses TRBV20-1 with TRBJ2-3; 8 bases map to TRBD2. The V segment lost 5 bases and the J segment 5 bases; nucleotides outside the gene matches: 15. The CDR3 spans 16 residues. Germline loops: CDR1 DFQATT, CDR2 SNEGSKA (reference sequence). The CDR3 loop is CSAPPGGGGIEDTQYF. CDR3 bases: TGCAGTGCTCCCCCGGGGGGCGGGGGGATCGAAGATACGCAGTATTTT.